This TCR beta chain was identified in a study of blood T cell repertoires in COVID-19 (dated by TCRdb to 2018 to 2020). Regarding the research as a whole: The collaborator samples originated in the United States, Italy and Spain and spanned the acute and convalescent phases of COVID-19. The material from the prospective study consisted of cDNA or gDNA derived from T cells, B-cell-depleted T cells, or PBMCs. Deeply sampled blood TCRbeta repertoires from subjects exposed to, actively infected with, or recovered from COVID-19 were included in the dataset. The repertoires were made available in a free public database intended to serve as a resource for research on the immune response to SARS-CoV-2. The samples were drawn from two sources: the first 160 participants of the ongoing ImmuneRACE study, and some 1,300 subjects contributed by 6 global collaborators. A de-identified subject ID, COVID-19 status, age in years and sex were almost always included in the sample metadata. Where HLA class I and class II types were available, the types were taken from metadata supplied by the sample provider, not from assay-based typing.

TCRbeta CDR3 regions were amplified from genomic DNA using the immunoSEQ Assay, a bias-controlled multiplex PCR. In the original analysis: The number of nucleated cells in each sample was estimated from the amplification of reference gene primers within the assay. Sequence reads were collapsed and filtered to measure the absolute abundance of every unique TCRbeta CDR3 rearrangement. For each sample, productive Simpson clonality was calculated as the square root of Simpson's diversity index across productive rearrangements. Entries here come from immuneACCESS through TCRdb and include only in-frame sequences with V and J called. Some clones fail to appear in such tables; in the studies checked, an unresolved V gene covers under half of the shortfall, and the cause of the remainder is unknown. Clone size and V and J calls were adopted from that table, with D and trimming inferred from the DNA. The table for this sample lists approximately 40,000 clones; about four fifths of them were counted only once. The ten biggest clones cover roughly 2.5% of the sample.

V lost 0 bases and J lost 5 bases; the stretch between them is 10 bases long. For CDR1 and CDR2, the germline V gene (reference sequence) lists GTSNPN and SVGIG. From its cysteine to its phenylalanine, the CDR3 spans 13 amino acids. Of all the DNA, just the CDR3 is kept, 39 bases in frame from base 1. Each collaborating institution followed its own protocols to collect whole blood in K2EDTA tubes. For TCRbeta analysis, collaborators shipped samples as frozen whole blood, isolated PBMCs, or DNA extracted from either of those sample types. Broad study findings and their caveats: How much clinical and demographic metadata was included differed by source and by participant, and the metadata was provided uncurated.

Remarks on this clone: The specificity of this receptor is unknown. Base quality data are lacking; no much larger clone is found one base away.

This receptor was obtained from a woman aged 60-75 years with acute or convalescent COVID-19. The chain joins TRBV30 to TRBJ2-5; a confident D gene designation cannot be given. Sample: peripheral blood. The DNA is TGTGCCTGGAGTGTACGGGTCCGGGAGACCCAGTACTTC. It specifies CAWSVRVRETQYF.